This T cell receptor beta chain derives from a study of blood T cell repertoires in COVID-19 (dated by TCRdb to 2019 to 2021). Regarding the complete study: The collaborator samples originated in the United States, Italy and Spain and spanned the acute and convalescent phases of COVID-19. Subjects who had been exposed to COVID-19, were actively infected with it, or had recovered from it provided the deeply sampled blood TCRbeta repertoires that made up the dataset. Where HLA class I and class II types were available, the types were taken from metadata supplied by the sample provider, not from assay-based typing. The prospective study material was composed of cDNA or gDNA derived from T cells, B-cell-depleted T cells, or PBMCs. The samples were drawn from two sources: the first 160 participants of the ongoing ImmuneRACE study, and 1,200 or so subjects contributed by 6 global collaborators. The repertoires were released in a freely available public database meant as a resource for research on the immune response to SARS-CoV-2. Sample metadata almost always included a de-identified subject ID, COVID-19 status, age in years and sex.

The collaborating institutions used their own protocols to collect whole blood in K2EDTA tubes. For TCRbeta analysis, collaborators shipped samples as frozen whole blood, isolated PBMCs, or DNA extracted from either of those sample types. TCRbeta CDR3 regions were amplified from genomic DNA using the immunoSEQ Assay, a bias-controlled multiplex PCR. In the paper's pipeline: The number of nucleated cells in each sample was estimated from the amplification of reference gene primers within the assay. Sequence reads were collapsed and filtered to measure the absolute abundance of every unique TCRbeta CDR3 rearrangement. For each sample, productive Simpson clonality was calculated as the square root of Simpson's diversity index across productive rearrangements. TCRdb took this table from immuneACCESS and kept in-frame rearrangements with V and J called. Such tables lack part of the clones; where checked against another copy, unresolved V genes explain under half of the gap, and the rest is unexplained. V and J calls and clone size come straight from that table; D and trimming were deduced from the DNA. Within this sample are roughly 250,000 clones, with 65% to 90% of them counted one time only. The ten top clones hold about 5.3% of the sample.

About this clone: This receptor's antigen is unknown. No base quality values were provided; no much bigger clone lies one nucleotide off.

The full study reports these points: How much clinical and demographic metadata was included differed by source and by participant, and the metadata was provided uncurated.

V has 4 bases trimmed and J has 5 bases trimmed; junction bases matching no gene number 4. From its cysteine to its phenylalanine, the CDR3 spans 14 amino acids. CDR3 DNA is the only sequence kept; it has 42 bases, read in frame from the first base. The germline V gene yields SGHRS for CDR1 and YFSETQ for CDR2. Sequenced sample: peripheral blood. The source of this sequence is a woman over 75 with active or convalescent COVID-19. The sequence is built from TRBV5-1 and TRBJ2-3; 10 bases in the junction line up with TRBD1. The DNA reads TGCGCCAGCAGCCCGACAGGGGGCTTAGATACGCAGTATTTT. This is translated as CASSPTGGLDTQYF.